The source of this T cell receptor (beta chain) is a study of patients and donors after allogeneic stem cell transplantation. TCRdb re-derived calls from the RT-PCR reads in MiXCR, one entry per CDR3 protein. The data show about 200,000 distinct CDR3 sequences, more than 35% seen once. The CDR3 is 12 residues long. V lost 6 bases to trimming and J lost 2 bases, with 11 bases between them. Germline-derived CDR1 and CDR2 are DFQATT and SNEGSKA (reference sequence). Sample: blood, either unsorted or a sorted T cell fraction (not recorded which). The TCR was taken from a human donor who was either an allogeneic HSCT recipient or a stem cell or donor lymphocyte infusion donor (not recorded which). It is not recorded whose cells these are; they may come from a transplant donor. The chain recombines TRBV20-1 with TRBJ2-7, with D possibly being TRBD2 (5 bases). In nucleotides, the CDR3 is TGCAGTGCCCCCGGACTGGCCTACGAGCAGTACTTC. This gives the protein CSAPGLAYEQYF.